The rows below give T cell receptor beta chains drawn from one sample of a study of tumor-infiltrating lymphocytes in primary liver carcinoma. Via MiXCR, TCRdb re-called the multiplex PCR reads, giving one row per CDR3 protein. The repertoire holds 95,000 to 100,000 distinct CDR3 sequences, with more than 65% as singletons. Sequenced material: liver tumor tissue from sampling region 2. These receptors all come from an older woman with primary liver carcinoma and hepatitis B virus infection. Each CDR3 is given with its conserved first and last residue. The D gene is left open where the match is weak. Size values are once, few and many counts, or a class for expanded clones, and some rows have none.

>many|NA|TRBJ2-6|TRBV6-1
TGTGCCAGCAGTGAAGCTAGGGGGGTCGGGGCCAACGTCCTGACTTTC
CASSEARGVGANVLTF
>once|TRBD2|TRBJ2-7|TRBV12-3/TRBV12-4
TGTGCTAGCAATTTCGGAAGGACTAGCGGGAGGGTTTCATACAAGCAGTACTTC
CASNFGRTSGRVSYKQYF
>NA|TRBD2|TRBJ2-7|TRBV6-5
TGTGCCGGCAATTACTCGACGGGAGGCTCCTACGAGCAGTACTTC
CAGNYSTGGSYEQYF
>once|NA|TRBJ2-5|TRBV6-5
TGTGCCAACAGTCAGGCCAGGGCCCGGGAGACCCAGTACTTC
CANSQARARETQYF
>NA|TRBD2|TRBJ2-3|TRBV11-2
TGTGCCAGCAGACCCCACCGGGAGGCAGATACGCAGTATTTT
CASRPHREADTQYF
>NA|TRBD2|TRBJ2-3|TRBV7-3
TGTGCCAGCAGCTCTGGACTAGCGGGATTGACAGGTACGCAGTATTTT
CASSSGLAGLTGTQYF
>NA|NA|TRBJ1-2|TRBV10-3
TGTGCCATCAGTGAGCAGGACGACTATGGCTACAACTTC
CAISEQDDYGYNF
>many|NA|TRBJ2-3|TRBV6-1
TGTGCCAGCAGTAAGCAGGGAGGCACAGATACGCAGTATTTT
CASSKQGGTDTQYF
>NA|NA|TRBJ2-5|TRBV7-3
TGTGCCAGCAGCCCGACCCCAGATGGGACCCAGTACTTC
CASSPTPDGTQYF
>NA|NA|TRBJ1-6|TRBV10-2
TGCGCCAGCAGATCGGGCCCGAATAATTCACTCCTCCACTTT
CASRSGPNNSLLHF
>NA|NA|TRBJ2-5|TRBV29-1
TGCAGCGCGTATTCGGGATCTCAAGAGACTCAGTACTTC
CSAYSGSQETQYF
>NA|TRBD1|TRBJ2-7|TRBV4-1
TGCGCCAGCAGCCAAGGAAGTCATCCCGGGACAGGGGTCGGGAGGGTGTCCTACGAGCAGTACTTC
CASSQGSHPGTGVGRVSYEQYF
>many|NA|TRBJ1-1|TRBV5-4
TGTGCCAGCAGCTTGGACCTTCGATCGGGCGCTGAAGCTTTCTTT
CASSLDLRSGAEAFF
>NA|NA|TRBJ2-3|TRBV29-1
TGCAGCGTGGCAGTGGTGGCAGGTACGCAGTATTTT
CSVAVVAGTQYF
>few|NA|TRBJ2-3|TRBV6-1
TGTGCCACGAACCCGTTTGGGAGCACAGATACGCAGTATTTT
CATNPFGSTDTQYF
>NA|NA|TRBJ1-5|TRBV28
TGTGCCAGCAGAACTGCCGGGGCACGAGTATCTCAGCCCCAGCATTTT
CASRTAGARVSQPQHF
>NA|NA|TRBJ2-7|TRBV30
TGTGCCTGGAGTGAAAATTGGACTACTTTCTACGAGCAGTACTTC
CAWSENWTTFYEQYF
>NA|NA|TRBJ1-1|TRBV6-5
TGTGCCATCTGTTCAGGGAACACTGAAGCTTTCTTT
CAICSGNTEAFF
>NA|TRBD2|TRBJ2-1|TRBV11-3
TGTGCCAGCAGCTTAGATCGGACTAGCGAGTCCACACGCAATGTGCAGTTCTTC
CASSLDRTSESTRNVQFF
>NA|NA|TRBJ2-3|TRBV28
TGTGCCAGCACCCCTTCAACTACCCGCCCAGATACGCAGTATTTT
CASTPSTTRPDTQYF
>NA|TRBD2|TRBJ2-3|TRBV11-2
TGTACCAGCAGCTTCGGACTAGGACGCACAGATACACAGTACTTT
CTSSFGLGRTDTQYF
>NA|NA|TRBJ2-2|TRBV6-2/TRBV6-3
TGTGCCAGCAGTTATGTTCCTGGTATGAACACCGGGGAGCTGTTTTTT
CASSYVPGMNTGELFF
>NA|NA|TRBJ1-5|TRBV10-3
TGTGCCATCAGTGACTGGGATCAGCTCCAGCATTTT
CAISDWDQLQHF
>many|TRBD2|TRBJ2-5|TRBV12-3/TRBV12-4
TGTGCCAGCAGTGACGGACTAGCGGGGAAAGAGACCCAGTACTTC
CASSDGLAGKETQYF
>NA|TRBD2|TRBJ2-3|TRBV29-1
TGTAGCTCACGAGGGCTAGCGGGCGCCACAGATACGCGGTATTTT
CSSRGLAGATDTRYF
>NA|TRBD1|TRBJ1-2|TRBV6-5
TGTGCCAGCAGCGTAAGACAGGGGCGTTATGACTACACCTTC
CASSVRQGRYDYTF
>NA|NA|TRBJ1-1|TRBV12-3/TRBV12-4
TGTGCAAGTAGCTCTAGGGACACCCCGGGGAACAGTGAAGCTTTCTTT
CASSSRDTPGNSEAFF
>NA|NA|TRBJ2-6|TRBV6-5
TGTGCCAGCAGTTACAGGGGCTCTGAGGCTAACGTCCTGACTTTC
CASSYRGSEANVLTF
>NA|NA|TRBJ1-1|TRBV5-1
TGCGCCAGCAGCTTTTGGGGACGGAAACCTATGAACACTGAAGCTTTCTTT
CASSFWGRKPMNTEAFF
>many|NA|TRBJ2-3|TRBV4-2
TGTGCCAGCAGCCAGGCAGATACGCAGTATTTT
CASSQADTQYF
>many|NA|TRBJ2-1|TRBV5-1
TGCGCCAGCAGCTTGGTCAGCGGGACAATTGACAATGAGCAGTTCTTC
CASSLVSGTIDNEQFF
>NA|NA|TRBJ2-6|TRBV29-1
TGCGGCGTTGATACCGGCTCTGGGGCCAACGCCCTGACTTTC
CGVDTGSGANALTF
>many|TRBD2|TRBJ2-1|TRBV5-6
TGTGCCAGCGGAAGGACAGATAGCGGGAGTTGGGGTGAGCAGTTCTTC
CASGRTDSGSWGEQFF
>NA|NA|TRBJ2-5|TRBV6-1
TGTGCGAGCAGTGAACGGATAAAACGGGGGACCCAGTACTTC
CASSERIKRGTQYF
>NA|NA|TRBJ2-1|TRBV11-3
TGTACCAGCAGCTCACGACCAGCGCTTGAGCAGTTCTTC
CTSSSRPALEQFF
>NA|NA|TRBJ2-1|TRBV11-2
TGTGCCAGCGGCTTAGATACCCACCGTAATGAGAAGTTCTTC
CASGLDTHRNEKFF
>many|TRBD2|TRBJ2-1|TRBV4-2
TGTGCCAGCAGCCAAGCCCCAGCGGGAGGGCCTAGGGACAATGAGCAGTTCTTC
CASSQAPAGGPRDNEQFF
>NA|NA|TRBJ2-7|TRBV11-2
TGTGCCAGTAGCTTGCTAACGGGCCGCTACGAGCAGTACTTC
CASSLLTGRYEQYF
>NA|TRBD2|TRBJ2-2|TRBV29-1
TGCAGCGTGCACACTAGTGGGAGGGCCGTTGGCACCGGGGAGCTGTTTTTT
CSVHTSGRAVGTGELFF
>many|TRBD2|TRBJ2-3|TRBV28
TGTGCCAGCAGTACCCTAGCGGGAGGGGATACGCAGTATTTT
CASSTLAGGDTQYF
>NA|TRBD2|TRBJ2-5|TRBV10-2
TGCGCCTGCAGTGTAGGCTTAGCGGGTCCTCAAGAGACCCAGTACTTC
CACSVGLAGPQETQYF
>NA|NA|TRBJ1-2|TRBV6-5
TGTACCAGCAACAACGGGCTCAAAGATGGCTACACCTTC
CTSNNGLKDGYTF
>NA|TRBD1|TRBJ2-7|TRBV10-3
TGTGACATCAGTGAGTCGACAGGGTACGAGCAGTACTTC
CDISESTGYEQYF
>NA|NA|TRBJ2-5|TRBV11-2
TGTGCAAGCAGCTTAGTGGTGGGAAGAGGATTGACCCAGTACTTC
CASSLVVGRGLTQYF
>many|NA|TRBJ2-7|TRBV12-3/TRBV12-4
TGTGCCAGCAGTCGACACCTACCACCCTACGAGCAGTACTTC
CASSRHLPPYEQYF
>NA|NA|TRBJ1-1|TRBV28
TGTGCCAGTTGGGCGGGGGATGGAGGCATTGAAGCTTTCTTT
CASWAGDGGIEAFF
>NA|NA|TRBJ2-3|TRBV6-1
TGTGGTAGCAGTGAAAATGCTGATACGCAGTATTTT
CGSSENADTQYF
>NA|NA|TRBJ2-2|TRBV28
TGTGCCAGCACCCCCGGCAGAGCGAACATCGGGGAGCTGTTTTTT
CASTPGRANIGELFF